The 2 T cell receptor beta chains given below trace back to one sample, sequenced in a study of shared clonotypes between healthy human individuals (TCRdb year 2020). Library preparation was by the immunoSEQ multiplex PCR assay. The immuneACCESS repertoire file appears here via TCRdb, limited to in-frame rearrangements. These files lack a portion of the clones; in checked studies, under half of the deficit traces to unresolved V genes, and the cause of the others is not known. This sample is represented by more than 1 million clones; 70% to 80% of them were singletons. The ten largest make up about 0.52% of the sample. Sequenced sample: memory CD4+ T cells from PBMCs. According to the study, the label for this sample's cell subset or site signals: CD45RA-negative fraction. The receptors come from a man between 18 and 35 years old in good health. Some clones in this sample may be carry-over from other donors' samples.

Remarks on this clone: A read error is likely here: a far larger clone is one base away. The V call is TRBV7-3, the J call TRBJ2-2; 7 positions agree with TRBD2. Germline V CDR1 and CDR2: SGHTA, FQGTGA. The CDR3 is 14 amino acids. After removal of 5 bases from V and 0 bases from J, the junction contained 0 bases not matched to a gene. Written as DNA, the CDR3 is TGTGCCAGCAGCGGGAGGGCGAACACCGGGGAGCTGTTTTTT. Its protein is CASSGRANTGELFF.

Remarks on this clone: A much larger clone lies a single base off, so this may be a read error. The sample has other DNA sequences that encode this CDR3 too. This chain links TRBV2 with TRBJ1-2; 7 bases agree with TRBD1. This CDR3 has 14 residues. The germline CDR1 and CDR2 sequences are SNHLY and FYNNEI. The V and J ends lost 6 bases and 0 bases, in that order; junction bases with no gene match: 4. The chain's CDR3 is CASSRQGANYGYTF. The CDR3 nucleotides read TGTGCCAGCAGCAGACAGGGAGCTAACTATGGCTACACCTTC.